Presented here are 28 T cell receptor beta chains from one specimen sequenced in a study of blood T cell repertoires in COVID-19. Profiled with immunoSEQ multiplex PCR; TCRdb holds only in-frame clones, not every one. The table has 200,000 to 250,000 clones, 80% to 85% seen once. Input material: peripheral blood. These receptors were obtained from a man aged 25 to 40 with active or convalescent COVID-19.

CDR3 residues: CASSSGPQAGEQYF. For the CDR3, the DNA is TGCGCCAGCAGCTCCGGACCGCAGGCGGGCGAGCAGTACTTC. The rearrangement links TRBV4-1 to TRBJ2-7; TRBD2 is a possible D gene (5 bases). Germline-derived CDR1 and CDR2 are MGHRA and YSYEKL. CDR3 length: 14 residues. V lost 5 bases and J 6 bases, leaving 17 bases between the germline ends.

V usage is TRBV27 and J usage is TRBJ1-3, with 7 bases fitting TRBD1. J gave up 1 base and V 4 bases, and 1 base lay outside the gene matches. This CDR3 spans 14 amino acids. Germline CDR1 reads MNHEY; CDR2 reads SMNVEV (reference sequence). The DNA of the CDR3 is TGTGCCAGCAGTTCGACAGGGTCTGGAAACACCATATATTTT. Translated: CASSSTGSGNTIYF.

The chain uses TRBV7-2 and TRBJ1-2, with D hard to call. With 1 base removed from V and 8 bases from J, the gap between germline ends came to 11 bases. From germline, CDR1 is SGHTA and CDR2 FQGNSA. The CDR3 length is 13 residues. CDR3 nucleotide sequence: TGTGCCAGCAGCTTAGTGGGCAGCCGAGGCTACACCTTC. Translated, it gives CASSLVGSRGYTF.

The chain joins TRBV30 to TRBJ1-2; 9 bases are a match to TRBD1. Per germline, CDR1 GTSNPN and CDR2 SVGIG (reference sequence). J was trimmed by 0 bases and V by 1 base; bases with no gene match: 12. The CDR3 runs 18 residues. CDR3 DNA sequence: TGTGCCTGGAGTGCCCTCCGGACAGGGGCAACAGCTAACTATGGCTACACCTTC. Amino acid sequence: CAWSALRTGATANYGYTF. Combining the CDR3 with reference TRBV30 and TRBJ1-2 gives the whole variable domain SQTIHQWPATLVQPVGSPLSLECTVEGTSNPNLYWYRQAAGRGLQLLFYSVGIGQISSEVPQNLSASRPQDRQFILSSKKLLLSDSGFYLCAWSALRTGATANYGYTFGSGTRLTVV.

The chain employs TRBV5-1 and TRBJ1-1, with TRBD1 matching over 7 bases. V trimming: 3 bases; J trimming: 5 bases; junction bases outside the gene matches: 4. CDR1 and CDR2 from the germline V gene are SGHRS and YFSETQ. The CDR3 contains 13 residues. CDR3 residues: CASSYQGQTEAFF. In nucleotides, the CDR3 is TGCGCCAGCAGCTATCAGGGACAGACTGAAGCTTTCTTT. The full variable domain, rest sourced from reference TRBV5-1 and TRBJ1-1, is KAGVTQTPRYLIKTRGQQVTLSCSPISGHRSVSWYQQTPGQGLQFLFEYFSETQRNKGNFPGRFSGRQFSNSRSEMNVSTLELGDSALYLCASSYQGQTEAFFGQGTRLTVV.

The chain couples TRBV10-2 to TRBJ2-5, with D possibly being TRBD2 (5 bases). V was trimmed by 11 bases and J by 7 bases, leaving 17 bases between them. CDR3 size: 12 residues. Germline-derived CDR1 and CDR2 are WSHSY and SAAADI. CDR3 bases: TGCGCCGGGAGCGACCGCCTGGGGACCCAGTACTTC. Translating gives CAGSDRLGTQYF.

This sequence joins TRBV9 and TRBJ2-3, with TRBD2 matching over 8 bases. The CDR3 runs 15 residues. Germline trimming cut 3 bases from V and 2 bases from J; bases unmatched to any gene: 5. Germline CDR1 is SGDLS and CDR2 is YYNGEE. CDR3 DNA sequence: TGTGCCAGCAGCGCGGGGGGGGCCATCACAGATACGCAGTATTTT. Translating it yields CASSAGGAITDTQYF.

The V and J genes are TRBV19 and TRBJ2-1; 13 bases agree with TRBD2. The CDR3 extends over 18 amino acids. Per the germline V gene, CDR1 is LNHDA and CDR2 is SQIVND (reference sequence). J was trimmed by 4 bases and V by 0 bases; bases with no gene match: 6. CDR3 region: CASSIEPPGLAGYNEQFF. In DNA, the CDR3 is TGTGCCAGTAGTATAGAGCCTCCGGGACTAGCGGGGTACAATGAGCAGTTCTTC.

The genes are TRBV7-9 and TRBJ2-1, with 11 bases fitting TRBD2. CDR3 size: 16 residues. The J segment lost 6 bases and the V segment lost 5 bases, leaving 9 bases of the junction unmatched. Germline assignment: CDR1 SEHNR and CDR2 FQNEAQ (reference sequence). The CDR3 sequence: CASSAPLAGGLNEQFF. The CDR3 DNA follows: TGTGCCAGCAGCGCCCCTTTAGCGGGAGGGCTCAATGAGCAGTTCTTC.

The V and J genes are TRBV10-3 and TRBJ2-1; 12 bases are a match to TRBD1. The CDR3 is 16 residues long. Per germline, CDR1 ENHRY and CDR2 SYGVKD. The V segment lost 4 bases and the J segment 5 bases; nucleotides outside the gene matches: 6. The CDR3 DNA is TGTGCCATCAGTGGACCGGGACAGGGGGCCAACAATGAGCAGTTCTTC. Translating it yields CAISGPGQGANNEQFF.

The chain links TRBV2 to TRBJ1-1; D gene ambiguous. The CDR3 covers 13 residues. Trimming removed 5 bases from V and 2 bases from J, with 9 bases in between. Germline CDR1 SNHLY, CDR2 FYNNEI. In nucleotides, the CDR3 is TGTGCCAGCAGTTCCGACATCAACACTGAAGCTTTCTTT. Translating gives CASSSDINTEAFF.

This clone was detected only once. The chain joins TRBV7-9 to TRBJ2-1, with 7 nucleotides matching TRBD1. The junction had 10 bases not matched to a gene; V was cut back by 5 bases and J by 3 bases. CDR1 is SEHNR, CDR2 FQNEAQ, per germline (reference sequence). The CDR3 has 16 amino acids. CDR3 DNA: TGTGCCAGCAGCCCCTGGACAGGATTGAGCTACAATGAGCAGTTCTTC. It specifies CASSPWTGLSYNEQFF. Combining the CDR3 with reference TRBV7-9 and TRBJ2-1 gives the whole variable domain DTGVSQNPRHKITKRGQNVTFRCDPISEHNRLYWYRQTLGQGPEFLTYFQNEAQLEKSRLLSDRFSAERPKGSFSTLEIQRTEQGDSAMYLCASSPWTGLSYNEQFFGPGTRLTVL.

The chain uses TRBV1 and TRBJ2-5; TRBD1 is the table's D call, not checked against the DNA. TRBV1 is marked as a pseudogene. This CDR3 is built from 14 residues. CDR3 DNA: TGCACCAGCAGCCCCTCTTTCAGCCAAGAGACCCAGTACTTC. Translated, it gives CTSSPSFSQETQYF.

DNA of the CDR3: TGTGCCAGCAGCTCCTTAACTACAGGGCAGCCCCAGCATTTT. Translated: CASSSLTTGQPQHF. This chain links TRBV7-9 with TRBJ1-5; possibly TRBD1 for D (6 bases). The CDR3 is 14 residues long. Deletions cut 4 bases from V and 7 bases from J, with 14 bases between. Germline V CDR1 and CDR2: SEHNR, FQNEAQ (reference sequence).

The rearrangement links TRBV11-2 to TRBJ2-3; 8 bases fit TRBD2. The CDR3 has 17 amino acids. The junction had 8 bases not matched to a gene; V was cut back by 1 base and J by 2 bases. Germline V gene data show CDR1 as SGHAT and CDR2 as FQNNGV. The CDR3 bases are TGTGCCAGCAGCTTAGTCATCCGGGAGGGAATCACAGATACGCAGTATTTT. It yields the protein CASSLVIREGITDTQYF.

The chain has TRBV21-1 and TRBJ2-7; the table's D call, TRBD2, was not checked against the DNA. TRBV21-1 counts as a pseudogene. This CDR3 spans 12 amino acids. In DNA form, the CDR3 reads TGTGCCAGCAGCATCCGGGTCTACGAGCAGTACTTC. This translates into CASSIRVYEQYF.

The chain carries TRBV7-6 and TRBJ2-1; D is possibly TRBD2 (5 bases). Germline CDR1 and CDR2: SGHVS and FNYEAQ. The CDR3 runs to 15 residues. V lost 0 bases to trimming and J lost 1 base, with 7 bases between them. The chain's CDR3 is CASSLALESYNEQFF. CDR3 DNA: TGTGCCAGCAGCTTAGCACTAGAGTCCTACAATGAGCAGTTCTTC.

This rearrangement joins TRBV27 to TRBJ2-7, with D tentatively TRBD2 (6 bases). The CDR3 contains 14 residues. CDR1 and CDR2 from the germline V gene are MNHEY and SMNVEV (reference sequence). The V gene lost 3 bases and the J gene lost 3 bases, with 12 bases spanning the gap. The CDR3 reads CASSFGSGHYEQYF. Here the CDR3 DNA reads TGTGCCAGCAGTTTTGGTAGCGGCCACTACGAGCAGTACTTC.

The V gene is TRBV5-1, the J gene TRBJ1-1, with a tentative D call TRBD1 (6 bases). This CDR3 spans 11 amino acids. Germline V lookup: CDR1 SGHRS, CDR2 YFSETQ. The V gene lost 7 bases and the J gene lost 6 bases, with 10 bases spanning the gap. Here the CDR3 reads CASRRGAEAFF. The DNA for the CDR3 is TGCGCCAGCCGCAGGGGCGCTGAAGCTTTCTTT. The full variable domain, with the rest looked up from reference TRBV5-1 and TRBJ1-1, is KAGVTQTPRYLIKTRGQQVTLSCSPISGHRSVSWYQQTPGQGLQFLFEYFSETQRNKGNFPGRFSGRQFSNSRSEMNVSTLELGDSALYLCASRRGAEAFFGQGTRLTVV.

The chain's CDR3 is CASSLEGSYYEQYF. For the CDR3, the DNA is TGTGCCAGCAGTTTAGAAGGGAGCTACTACGAGCAGTACTTC. The chain is built from TRBV28 and TRBJ2-7, with D possibly being TRBD2 (5 bases). Deletions cut 2 bases from V and 3 bases from J, with 11 bases between. Germline V gene data show CDR1 as MDHEN and CDR2 as SYDVKM. The CDR3 is 14 amino acids.

This chain joins TRBV5-1 and TRBJ2-1; 10 nucleotides line up with TRBD2. V shed 2 bases, J shed 8 bases, and the junction held 4 bases outside the gene matches. The CDR3 is made up of 14 amino acids. Germline CDR1 is SGHRS and CDR2 is YFSETQ. The CDR3 region has the DNA TGCGCCAGCAGCTTTCTAGCGGGAGTCGATGAGCAGTTCTTC. Translating gives CASSFLAGVDEQFF.

This chain uses TRBV4-1 with TRBJ1-5; D is uncertain. Trimming pared 0 bases from V and 4 bases from J, leaving 13 bases between. The germline CDR1 and CDR2 sequences are MGHRA and YSYEKL. This CDR3 has 16 amino acids. CDR3 nucleotide sequence: TGCGCCAGCAGCCAAGATCAACGGGGTAGGAATCAGCCCCAGCATTTT. Encoded protein: CASSQDQRGRNQPQHF.

This rearrangement joins TRBV2 to TRBJ2-5; 10 nucleotides line up with TRBD1. This CDR3 spans 14 amino acids. Germline loops: CDR1 SNHLY, CDR2 FYNNEI. V shed 6 bases, J shed 2 bases, and the junction held 3 bases outside the gene matches. CDR3: CASRQDRGQETQYF. The CDR3 DNA is TGTGCCAGCAGGCAGGACAGGGGGCAAGAGACCCAGTACTTC. Looking up the rest from reference TRBV2 and TRBJ2-5 gives the full variable domain: EPEVTQTPSHQVTQMGQEVILRCVPISNHLYFYWYRQILGQKVEFLVSFYNNEISEKSEIFDDQFSVERPDGSNFTLKIRSTKLEDSAMYFCASRQDRGQETQYFGPGTRLLVL.

This chain links TRBV27 with TRBJ1-3; D uncertain. The CDR3 has 15 residues. Germline CDR1 MNHEY, CDR2 SMNVEV (reference sequence). Trimming took off 0 bases at V and 4 bases at J, with 10 bases between the two ends. DNA for the CDR3: TGTGCCAGCAGTTTATCGACGGGATGGGGAAACACCATATATTTT. Its protein product is CASSLSTGWGNTIYF.

V is TRBV3-1 (or the pseudogene TRBV3-2) and J is TRBJ1-1, with D perhaps matching TRBD1 (5 bases). The CDR3 sequence is 14 residues long. Trimming took off 2 bases at V and 4 bases at J, with 11 bases between the two ends. Germline V gene data show CDR1 as LGHDT and CDR2 as YNNKEL (reference sequence). The CDR3 spells CASSQRAGGTEAFF. The CDR3 nucleotides read TGTGCCAGCAGCCAACGGGCCGGGGGCACTGAAGCTTTCTTT.

The rearrangement uses TRBV5-8 and TRBJ2-1, with a tentative D call TRBD2 (7 bases). V was trimmed by 10 bases and J by 6 bases, leaving 20 bases between them. The CDR3 has 14 residues. CDR1 and CDR2 (germline): SGHTS, YDEGEE. CDR3 residues: CAPGRWGGTNEQFF. The CDR3 DNA reads TGTGCCCCCGGAAGGTGGGGGGGCACCAATGAGCAGTTCTTC.

The rearrangement links TRBV5-1 to TRBJ2-7; the D gene is possibly TRBD2 (6 bases). The V end lost 4 bases, the J end lost 1 base, and 15 bases lay between the germline ends. The CDR3 contains 15 residues. CDR1 is SGHRS and CDR2 is YFSETQ in the germline V gene. CDR3 residues: CASSPGTLDSYEQYF. CDR3 DNA sequence: TGCGCCAGCAGCCCCGGGACTCTCGATTCCTACGAGCAGTACTTC.

This rearrangement joins TRBV6-6 to TRBJ1-1; weak D call: TRBD1 (6 bases). The V end was cut by 1 base, the J end by 0 bases, with 9 bases between. The CDR3 has 15 amino acids. Germline values: CDR1 MNHNY, CDR2 SVGAGI (reference sequence). The CDR3 DNA follows: TGTGCCAGCAGTTACTATGGGGGCGTGAACACTGAAGCTTTCTTT. This gives the protein CASSYYGGVNTEAFF.